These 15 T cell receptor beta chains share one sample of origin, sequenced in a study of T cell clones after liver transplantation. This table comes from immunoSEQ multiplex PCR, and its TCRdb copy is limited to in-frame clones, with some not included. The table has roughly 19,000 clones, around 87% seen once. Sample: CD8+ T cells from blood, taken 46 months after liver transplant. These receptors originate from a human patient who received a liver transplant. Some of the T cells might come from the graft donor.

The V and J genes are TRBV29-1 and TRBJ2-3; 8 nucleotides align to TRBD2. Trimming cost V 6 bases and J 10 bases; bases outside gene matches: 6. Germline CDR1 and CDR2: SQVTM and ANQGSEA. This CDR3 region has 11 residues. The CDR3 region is CSVPTSVAQYF. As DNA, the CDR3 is TGCAGCGTCCCGACTAGCGTGGCGCAGTATTTT.

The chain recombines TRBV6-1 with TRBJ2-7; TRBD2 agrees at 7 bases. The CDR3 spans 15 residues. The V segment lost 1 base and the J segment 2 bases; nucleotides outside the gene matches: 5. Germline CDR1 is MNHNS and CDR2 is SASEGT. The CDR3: CASSEGAGVTYEQYF. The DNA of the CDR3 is TGTGCCAGCAGTGAAGGGGCGGGAGTGACCTACGAGCAGTACTTC.

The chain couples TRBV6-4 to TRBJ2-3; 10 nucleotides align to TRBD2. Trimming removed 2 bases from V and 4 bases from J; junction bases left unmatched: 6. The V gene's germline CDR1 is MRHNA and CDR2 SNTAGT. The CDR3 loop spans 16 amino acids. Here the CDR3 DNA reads TGTGCCAGCAGTGACAAGGAGCGGGAGGGGCCAGATACGCAGTATTTT. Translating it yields CASSDKEREGPDTQYF.

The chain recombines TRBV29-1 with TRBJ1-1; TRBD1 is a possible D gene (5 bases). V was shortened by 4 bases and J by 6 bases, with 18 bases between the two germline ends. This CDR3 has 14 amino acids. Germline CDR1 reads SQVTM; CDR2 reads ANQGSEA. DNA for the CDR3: TGCAGCGTTGTTGGGTGGGGGAGAACGGCTGAAGCTTTCTTT. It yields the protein CSVVGWGRTAEAFF.

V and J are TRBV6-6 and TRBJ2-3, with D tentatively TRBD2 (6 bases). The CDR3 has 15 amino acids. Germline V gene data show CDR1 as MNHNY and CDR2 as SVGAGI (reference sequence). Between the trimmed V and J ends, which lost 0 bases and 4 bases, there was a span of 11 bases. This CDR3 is CASSYSGLVSDTQYF. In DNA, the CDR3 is TGTGCCAGCAGTTACTCGGGACTTGTATCAGATACGCAGTATTTT.

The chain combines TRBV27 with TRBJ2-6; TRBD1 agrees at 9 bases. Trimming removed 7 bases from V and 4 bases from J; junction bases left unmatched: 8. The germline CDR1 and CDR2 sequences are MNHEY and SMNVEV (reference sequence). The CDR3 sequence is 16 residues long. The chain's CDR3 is CASTPGQGLGANVLTF. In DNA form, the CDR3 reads TGTGCCAGCACCCCGGGACAGGGCCTCGGGGCCAACGTCCTGACTTTC.

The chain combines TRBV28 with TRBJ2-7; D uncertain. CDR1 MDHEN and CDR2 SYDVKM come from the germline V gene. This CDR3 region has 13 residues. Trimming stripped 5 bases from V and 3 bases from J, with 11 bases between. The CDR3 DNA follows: TGTGCCAGCAGTGTAGGCGAAGGCTACGAGCAGTACTTC. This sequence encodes CASSVGEGYEQYF. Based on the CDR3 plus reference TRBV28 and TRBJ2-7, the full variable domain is DVKVTQSSRYLVKRTGEKVFLECVQDMDHENMFWYRQDPGLGLRLIYFSYDVKMKEKGDIPEGYSVSREKKERFSLILESASTNQTSMYLCASSVGEGYEQYFGPGTRLTVT.

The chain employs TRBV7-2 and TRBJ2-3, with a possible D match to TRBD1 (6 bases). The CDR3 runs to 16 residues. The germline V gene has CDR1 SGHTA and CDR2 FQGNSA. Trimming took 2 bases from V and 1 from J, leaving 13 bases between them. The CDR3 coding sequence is TGTGCCAGCAGCTTACTAGGGGGATCTCGCACAGATACGCAGTATTTT. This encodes CASSLLGGSRTDTQYF.

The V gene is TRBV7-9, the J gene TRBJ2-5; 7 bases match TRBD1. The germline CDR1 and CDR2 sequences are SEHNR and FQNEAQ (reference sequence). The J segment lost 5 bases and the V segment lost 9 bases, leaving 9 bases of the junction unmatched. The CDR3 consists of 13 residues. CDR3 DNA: TGTGCCAGTACTGACAGGGCCTGGGAGACCCAGTACTTC. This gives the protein CASTDRAWETQYF.

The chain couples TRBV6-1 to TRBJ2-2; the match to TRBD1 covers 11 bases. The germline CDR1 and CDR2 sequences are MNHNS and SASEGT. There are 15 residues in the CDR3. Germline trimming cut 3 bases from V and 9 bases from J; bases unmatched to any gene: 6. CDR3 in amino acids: CASSDGTGGTRELFF. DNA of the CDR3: TGTGCCAGCAGTGATGGGACAGGGGGAACTCGGGAGCTGTTTTTT.

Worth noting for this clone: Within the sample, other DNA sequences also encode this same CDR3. The CDR3 loop reads CASSPPPTLANLYEQYF. The DNA for the CDR3 is TGTGCCAGCAGCCCCCCCCCTACTCTAGCAAACCTCTACGAGCAGTACTTC. The chain joins TRBV7-9 to TRBJ2-7; perhaps TRBD2 as D (5 bases). CDR1 SEHNR and CDR2 FQNEAQ come from the germline V gene (reference sequence). The CDR3 has 17 residues. Deletions cut 5 bases from V and 3 bases from J, with 23 bases between.

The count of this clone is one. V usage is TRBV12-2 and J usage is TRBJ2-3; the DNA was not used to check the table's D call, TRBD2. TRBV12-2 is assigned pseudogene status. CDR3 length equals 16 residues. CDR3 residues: CASPSRRCGRTDTQYF. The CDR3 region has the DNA TGTGCAAGTCCCTCACGTCGGTGCGGGAGGACAGATACGCAGTATTTT.

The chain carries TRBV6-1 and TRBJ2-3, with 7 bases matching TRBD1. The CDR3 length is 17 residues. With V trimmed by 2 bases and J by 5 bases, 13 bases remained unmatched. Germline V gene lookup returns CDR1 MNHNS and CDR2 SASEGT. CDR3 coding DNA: TGTGCCAGCAGTGAAAATTGGGGGTGGTCAGGGGGAGATACGCAGTATTTT. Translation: CASSENWGWSGGDTQYF.

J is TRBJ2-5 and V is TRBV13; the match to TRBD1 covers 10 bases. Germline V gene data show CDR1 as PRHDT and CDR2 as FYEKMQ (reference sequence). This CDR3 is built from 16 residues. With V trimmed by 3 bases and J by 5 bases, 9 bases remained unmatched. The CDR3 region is CASSFGPGQGKETQYF. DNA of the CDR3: TGTGCCAGCAGCTTCGGACCGGGACAGGGGAAGGAGACCCAGTACTTC.

The CDR3 sequence is CASSPGTGEVQPQHF. The CDR3 DNA is TGTGCCAGCAGCCCCGGGACAGGGGAAGTGCAGCCCCAGCATTTT. The chain recombines TRBV6-6 with TRBJ1-5; TRBD1 matches 10 bases. This CDR3 is 15 amino acids long. After removal of 6 bases from V and 7 bases from J, the junction contained 9 bases not matched to a gene. The germline V gene has CDR1 MNHNY and CDR2 SVGAGI (reference sequence).